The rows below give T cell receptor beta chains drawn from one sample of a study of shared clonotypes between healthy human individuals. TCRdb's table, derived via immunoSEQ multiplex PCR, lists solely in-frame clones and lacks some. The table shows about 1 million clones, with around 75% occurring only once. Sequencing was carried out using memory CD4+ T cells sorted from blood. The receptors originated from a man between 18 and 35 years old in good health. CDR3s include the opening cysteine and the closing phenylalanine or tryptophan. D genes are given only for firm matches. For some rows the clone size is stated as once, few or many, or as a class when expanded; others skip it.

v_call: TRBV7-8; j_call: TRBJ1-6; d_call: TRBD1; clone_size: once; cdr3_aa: CASSEGQGYNSPLHF; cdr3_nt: TGTGCCAGCAGCGAGGGACAGGGTTATAATTCACCCCTCCACTTT
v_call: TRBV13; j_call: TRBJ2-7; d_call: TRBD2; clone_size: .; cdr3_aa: CASTLNGLAAKEQYF; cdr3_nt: TGTGCCAGCACTTTAAACGGACTAGCGGCCAAGGAGCAGTACTTC
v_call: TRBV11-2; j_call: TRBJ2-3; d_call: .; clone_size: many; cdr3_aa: CASSLVPRADTQYF; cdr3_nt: TGTGCCAGCAGCTTAGTTCCCCGGGCAGATACGCAGTATTTT
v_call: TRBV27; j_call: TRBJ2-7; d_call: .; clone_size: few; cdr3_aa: CASSLRQDSYEQYF; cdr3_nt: TGTGCCAGCAGTTTAAGACAGGACTCCTACGAGCAGTACTTC
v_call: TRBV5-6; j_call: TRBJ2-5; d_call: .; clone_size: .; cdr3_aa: CASSPGLLQAQETQYF; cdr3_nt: TGTGCCAGCAGCCCTGGACTATTACAAGCTCAAGAGACCCAGTACTTC
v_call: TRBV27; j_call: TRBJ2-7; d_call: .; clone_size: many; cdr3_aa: CASGSGGSPVGEQYF; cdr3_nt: TGTGCCAGCGGATCCGGGGGCTCTCCCGTAGGGGAGCAGTACTTC
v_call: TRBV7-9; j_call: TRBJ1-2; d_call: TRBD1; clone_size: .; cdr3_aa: CASSLGQGHGYTF; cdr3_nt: TGTGCCAGCAGCTTAGGACAGGGCCATGGCTACACCTTC
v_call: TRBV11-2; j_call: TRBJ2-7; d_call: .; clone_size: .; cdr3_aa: CASSLNGPTYEQYF; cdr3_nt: TGTGCCAGCAGCTTAAACGGCCCAACCTACGAGCAGTACTTC
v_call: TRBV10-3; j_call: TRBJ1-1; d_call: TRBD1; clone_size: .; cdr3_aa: CAIGLAGTGNTEAFF; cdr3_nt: TGTGCCATCGGGTTGGCCGGGACAGGGAACACTGAAGCTTTCTTT
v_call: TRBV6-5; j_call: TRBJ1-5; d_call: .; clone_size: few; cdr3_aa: CASQRDTGQPQHF; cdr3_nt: TGTGCCAGCCAGAGAGACACCGGTCAGCCCCAGCATTTT
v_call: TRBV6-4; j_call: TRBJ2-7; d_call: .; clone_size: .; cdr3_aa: CASDGGRLSSYEQYF; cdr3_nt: TGTGCCAGCGACGGGGGGCGGCTCAGCTCCTACGAGCAGTACTTC
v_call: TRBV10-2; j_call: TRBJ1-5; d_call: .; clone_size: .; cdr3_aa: CASSEMGDQPQHF; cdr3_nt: TGCGCCAGCAGTGAGATGGGGGATCAGCCCCAGCATTTT
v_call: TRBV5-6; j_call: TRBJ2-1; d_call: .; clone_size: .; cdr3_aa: CASSSIEVLPYNEQFF; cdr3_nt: TGTGCCAGCAGTAGCATTGAAGTATTACCCTACAATGAGCAGTTCTTC
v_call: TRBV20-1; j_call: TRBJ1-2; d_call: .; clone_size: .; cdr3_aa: CSARETSGYTF; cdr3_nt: TGCAGTGCTAGAGAGACTTCTGGCTACACCTTC
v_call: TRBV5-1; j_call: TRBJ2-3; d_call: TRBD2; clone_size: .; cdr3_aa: CASSPGLAGGRADTQYF; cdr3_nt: TGCGCCAGCAGCCCGGGACTAGCGGGGGGGCGAGCAGATACGCAGTATTTT
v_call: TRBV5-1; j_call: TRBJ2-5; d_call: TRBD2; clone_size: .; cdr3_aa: CASSDASGRETQYF; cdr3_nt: TGCGCCAGCAGTGACGCTAGCGGGAGGGAGACCCAGTACTTC
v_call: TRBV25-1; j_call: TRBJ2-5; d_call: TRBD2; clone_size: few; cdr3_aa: CASATGLAVALGETQYF; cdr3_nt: TGTGCCAGCGCTACGGGACTAGCGGTAGCCCTTGGGGAGACCCAGTACTTC
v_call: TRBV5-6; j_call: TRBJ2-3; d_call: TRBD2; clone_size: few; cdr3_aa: CASSSGLAGLPSTDTQYF; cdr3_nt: TGTGCCAGCAGCTCGGGACTAGCGGGGCTACCTAGCACAGATACGCAGTATTTT
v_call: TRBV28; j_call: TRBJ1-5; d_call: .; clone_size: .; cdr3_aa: CASMGGNSNQPQHF; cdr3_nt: TGTGCCAGCATGGGGGGAAATAGCAATCAGCCCCAGCATTTT
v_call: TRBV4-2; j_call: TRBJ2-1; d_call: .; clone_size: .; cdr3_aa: CASSLYPEKQFF; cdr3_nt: TGTGCCAGCAGCCTATACCCGGAAAAGCAGTTCTTC
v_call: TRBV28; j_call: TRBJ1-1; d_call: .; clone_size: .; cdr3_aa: CASSWGDTEAFF; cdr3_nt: TGTGCCAGCAGCTGGGGGGACACTGAAGCTTTCTTT
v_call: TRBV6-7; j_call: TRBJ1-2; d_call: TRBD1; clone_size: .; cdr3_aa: CATRGTAPTWDYGYTF; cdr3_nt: TGTGCCACCCGAGGGACAGCCCCTACCTGGGACTATGGCTACACCTTC
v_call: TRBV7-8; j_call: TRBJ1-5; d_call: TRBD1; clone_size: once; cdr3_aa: CASSAGTVDQPQHF; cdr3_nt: TGTGCCAGCAGCGCCGGGACAGTTGATCAGCCCCAGCATTTT
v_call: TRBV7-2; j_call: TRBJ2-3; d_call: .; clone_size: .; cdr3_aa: CASSLWATGTDTQYF; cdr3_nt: TGTGCCAGCAGCTTATGGGCCACGGGGACAGATACGCAGTATTTT
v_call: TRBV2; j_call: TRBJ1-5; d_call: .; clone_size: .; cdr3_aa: CASSLRGGSNQPQHF; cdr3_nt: TGTGCCAGCAGTCTCCGGGGGGGTAGCAATCAGCCCCAGCATTTT
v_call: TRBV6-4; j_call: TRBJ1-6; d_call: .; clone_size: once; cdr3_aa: CASSPGDAYNSPLHF; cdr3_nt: TGTGCCAGCAGTCCGGGGGACGCCTATAATTCACCCCTCCACTTT
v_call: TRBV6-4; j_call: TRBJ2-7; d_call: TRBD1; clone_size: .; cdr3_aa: CASSRDSFRYEQYF; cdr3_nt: TGTGCCAGCAGCCGGGACAGTTTCCGCTACGAGCAGTACTTC
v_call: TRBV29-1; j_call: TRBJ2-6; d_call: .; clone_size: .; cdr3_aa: CSVDGAGANVLTF; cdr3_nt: TGCAGCGTTGACGGGGCTGGGGCCAACGTCCTGACTTTC
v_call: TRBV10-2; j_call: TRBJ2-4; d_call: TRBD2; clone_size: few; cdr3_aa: CASSESGLAGIAKNIQYF; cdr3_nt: TGCGCCAGCAGTGAGTCGGGACTAGCGGGGATAGCCAAAAACATTCAGTACTTC
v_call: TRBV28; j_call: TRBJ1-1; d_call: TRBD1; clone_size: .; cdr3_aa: CASSLLKGGAGTEAFF; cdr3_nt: TGTGCCAGCAGTTTGCTAAAAGGGGGCGCGGGCACTGAAGCTTTCTTT
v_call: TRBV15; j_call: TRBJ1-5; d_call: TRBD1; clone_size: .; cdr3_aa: CATSRQGASQPQHF; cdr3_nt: TGTGCCACCAGCAGACAGGGGGCAAGCCAGCCCCAGCATTTT
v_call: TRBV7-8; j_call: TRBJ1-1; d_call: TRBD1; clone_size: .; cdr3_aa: CASSAVYQGAGGAFF; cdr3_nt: TGTGCCAGCAGCGCAGTATACCAGGGGGCTGGTGGAGCTTTCTTT
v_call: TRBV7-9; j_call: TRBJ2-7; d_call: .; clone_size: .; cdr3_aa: CASSLRRPNRNDEQYF; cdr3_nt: TGTGCCAGCAGCTTACGCCGACCCAATCGCAATGACGAGCAGTACTTC
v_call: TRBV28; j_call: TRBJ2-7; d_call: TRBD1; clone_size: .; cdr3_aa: CASKSMGQGPYEQYF; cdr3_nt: TGTGCCAGCAAATCGATGGGACAGGGACCCTACGAGCAGTACTTC
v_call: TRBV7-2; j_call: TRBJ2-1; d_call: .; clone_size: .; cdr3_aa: CASSLASDYNEQFF; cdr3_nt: TGTGCCAGCAGCTTAGCTAGCGACTACAATGAGCAGTTCTTC
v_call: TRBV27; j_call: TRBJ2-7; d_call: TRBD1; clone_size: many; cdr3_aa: CASRWGQGEYEQYF; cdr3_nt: TGTGCCAGCAGGTGGGGACAGGGCGAATACGAGCAGTACTTC
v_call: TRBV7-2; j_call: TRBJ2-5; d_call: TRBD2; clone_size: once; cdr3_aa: CASKLAGGGQETQYF; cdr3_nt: TGTGCCAGCAAATTAGCGGGAGGGGGTCAAGAGACCCAGTACTTC
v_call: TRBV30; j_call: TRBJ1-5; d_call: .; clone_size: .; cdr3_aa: CAWSVRGGYNQPQHF; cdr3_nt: TGTGCCTGGAGTGTAAGGGGTGGTTACAATCAGCCCCAGCATTTT
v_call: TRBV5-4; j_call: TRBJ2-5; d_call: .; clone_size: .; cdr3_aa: CASSPRLAQETQYF; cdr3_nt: TGTGCCAGCAGCCCAAGACTGGCACAAGAGACCCAGTACTTC
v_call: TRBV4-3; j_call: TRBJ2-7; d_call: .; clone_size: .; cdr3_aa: CASSQEALTSFYEQYF; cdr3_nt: TGCGCCAGCAGCCAAGAGGCCCTGACTAGTTTCTACGAGCAGTACTTC
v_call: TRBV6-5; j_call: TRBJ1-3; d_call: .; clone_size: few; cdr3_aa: CASNAGGNTIYF; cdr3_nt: TGTGCCAGCAATGCGGGGGGAAACACCATATATTTT
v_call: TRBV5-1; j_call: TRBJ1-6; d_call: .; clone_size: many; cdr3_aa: CASSLDSGGNSPLHF; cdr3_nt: TGCGCCAGCAGCCTGGACAGCGGGGGGAATTCACCCCTCCACTTT
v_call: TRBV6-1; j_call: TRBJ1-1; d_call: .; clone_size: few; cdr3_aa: CASTLGRGTEAFF; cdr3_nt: TGTGCCAGCACCCTAGGGAGGGGCACTGAAGCTTTCTTT
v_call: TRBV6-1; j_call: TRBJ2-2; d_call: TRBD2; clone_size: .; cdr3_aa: CASSEVRLAGGKGGELFF; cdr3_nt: TGTGCCAGCAGTGAAGTTAGACTAGCGGGAGGAAAGGGCGGGGAGCTGTTTTTT
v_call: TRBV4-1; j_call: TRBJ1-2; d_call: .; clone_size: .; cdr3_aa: CASSQDGHRAAGYTF; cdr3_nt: TGCGCCAGCAGCCAAGATGGGCACAGGGCGGCTGGCTACACCTTC
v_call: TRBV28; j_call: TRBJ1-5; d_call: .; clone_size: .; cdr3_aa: CASREKQGYYNQPQHF; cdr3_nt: TGTGCCAGCAGGGAAAAACAGGGTTACTACAATCAGCCCCAGCATTTT
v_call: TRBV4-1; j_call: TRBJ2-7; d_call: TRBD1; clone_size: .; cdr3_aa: CASSQSETGGNEQYF; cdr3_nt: TGCGCCAGCAGCCAATCGGAGACAGGGGGCAACGAGCAGTACTTC
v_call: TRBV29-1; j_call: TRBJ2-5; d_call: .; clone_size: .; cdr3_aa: CSAPAGSLQETQYF; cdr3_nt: TGCAGCGCCCCAGCCGGTAGTCTCCAAGAGACCCAGTACTTC